This entry describes one TCR beta chain. The clone's antigen remains unknown. Base qualities are not recorded, but no much larger clone differs from it by a single base. Library construction relied on PCR. Sequencing took place on an Illumina HiSeq 2500. To reduce PCR and sequencing biases, unique molecular identifiers were incorporated into the TCR beta cDNA libraries. Roughly 500,000 cDNA molecules were obtained for every 1 to 10 million input T cells, so each molecule roughly corresponded to one T cell. The patient libraries were prepared and sequenced using the same protocol as the earlier healthy control dataset. Samples belonging to the same batch were prepared together, multiplexed and sequenced on a shared HiSeq lane. In the paper's pipeline: Raw barcoded reads were processed with MIGEC, discarding single-read molecular identifier groups before consensus assembly and CDR3 extraction. Clonotype tables were post-analysed with VDJtools, normalizing diversity by down-sampling all datasets to the smallest sample size. In repertoire overlap clustering, CDR3 amino acid sequences, but not nucleotide sequences, were matched to correct batch-related cross-sample contamination. The public reads were reprocessed in TCRdb via fastp at Q25 and MiXCR, keeping in-frame beta chains. Each record represents a unique CDR3 protein, reported with the most common genes and DNA among its rows. None of the V and J calls come from the authors' own analysis; TCRdb made them. The sample yields hundreds of thousands of distinct CDR3 sequences; around 53% were counted once. Roughly 4.4% of the sample rests with the top ten.

The data were taken from a study of post-analysis software for immune sequencing data (dated by TCRdb to the mid-2010s). Study-wide context: Recorded disease courses included relapsing-remitting, secondary progressive and progressive-relapsing multiple sclerosis, with some patients lacking subtype annotation. The patient repertoires were set against about eleven previously published healthy control repertoires from donors whose ages ranged from 6 to 25 years. A subset of samples was prepared in parallel using single-end sample barcoding, then pooled and co-amplified after Illumina adapter ligation.

Trimming costs V 7 bases and J 10 bases, and their ends lie 20 bases apart. CDR1 and CDR2 (LNHDA, SQIVND) derive from the germline V gene (reference sequence). There are 14 amino acids in the CDR3, from cysteine to phenylalanine inclusive. Just the 42-base CDR3 DNA is kept, in frame starting at base 1. Broader findings and caveats from the paper: A handful of TRBV segments, including TRBV5-6, TRBV5-1 and TRBV20-1, were significantly more frequent in patients than controls. Compared with controls, multiple sclerosis patients had significantly lower normalized Chao1 diversity, a finding suggesting substantial peripheral T-cell clonal expansion. The multiple sclerosis patient group was slightly younger than the control group. When samples were clustered directly using the F measure, samples prepared in the same batch co-clustered strongly, which prompted a batch-effect correction.

TCR beta repertoires were profiled from peripheral blood of roughly 13 young patients with multiple sclerosis to demonstrate the VDJtools post-analysis software. The multiple sclerosis patients were children and adolescents ranging in age from roughly 6 to 15 years. This TCR was sampled from a girl under 18 with multiple sclerosis. The chain is made from TRBV19 and TRBJ2-1; perhaps TRBD1 is the D gene, with 6 bases matching. Sequencing used blood. The CDR3 amino acid sequence is: CASTTGFPGAEQFF. The DNA sequence follows: TGTGCCAGTACCACCGGATTCCCAGGGGCCGAGCAGTTCTTC. Where the CDR3 stops, the reference TRBV19 and TRBJ2-1 genes take over; the full variable domain is DGGITQSPKYLFRKEGQNVTLSCEQNLNHDAMYWYRQDPGQGLRLIYYSQIVNDFQKGDIAEGYSVSREKKESFPLTVTSAQKNPTAFYLCASTTGFPGAEQFFGPGTRLTVL.